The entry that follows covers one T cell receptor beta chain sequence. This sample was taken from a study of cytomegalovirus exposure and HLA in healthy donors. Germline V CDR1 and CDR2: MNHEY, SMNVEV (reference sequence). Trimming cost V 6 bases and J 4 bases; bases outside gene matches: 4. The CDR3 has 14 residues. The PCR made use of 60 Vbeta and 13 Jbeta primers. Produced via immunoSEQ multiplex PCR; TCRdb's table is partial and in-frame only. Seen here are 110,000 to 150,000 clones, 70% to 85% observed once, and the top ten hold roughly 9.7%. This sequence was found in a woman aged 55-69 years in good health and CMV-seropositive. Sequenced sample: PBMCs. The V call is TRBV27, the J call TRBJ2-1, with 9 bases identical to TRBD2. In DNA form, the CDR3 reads TGTGCCAGCAGCCCTCTAGCGGGGTACAATGAGCAGTTCTTC. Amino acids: CASSPLAGYNEQFF.